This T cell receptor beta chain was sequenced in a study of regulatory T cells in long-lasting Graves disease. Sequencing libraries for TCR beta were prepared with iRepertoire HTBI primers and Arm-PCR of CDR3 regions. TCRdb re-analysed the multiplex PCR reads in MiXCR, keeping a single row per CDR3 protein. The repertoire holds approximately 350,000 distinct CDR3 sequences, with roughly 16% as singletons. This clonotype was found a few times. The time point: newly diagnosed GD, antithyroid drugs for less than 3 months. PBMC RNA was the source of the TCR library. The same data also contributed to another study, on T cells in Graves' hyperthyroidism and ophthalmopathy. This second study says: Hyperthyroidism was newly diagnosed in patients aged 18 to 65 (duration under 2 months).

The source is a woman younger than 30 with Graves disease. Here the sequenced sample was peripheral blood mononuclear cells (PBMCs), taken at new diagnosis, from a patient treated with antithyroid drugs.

In DNA, the CDR3 is TGTGCCAGCAGTTACCGGGCCCTAAATCAGCCCCAGCATTTT. Translating it yields CASSYRALNQPQHF. V usage is TRBV6-5 and J usage is TRBJ1-5, with no clear D. Germline V gene data show CDR1 as MNHEY and CDR2 as SVGAGI. The V end was cut by 2 bases, the J end by 4 bases, with 9 bases between. The CDR3 spans 14 residues.